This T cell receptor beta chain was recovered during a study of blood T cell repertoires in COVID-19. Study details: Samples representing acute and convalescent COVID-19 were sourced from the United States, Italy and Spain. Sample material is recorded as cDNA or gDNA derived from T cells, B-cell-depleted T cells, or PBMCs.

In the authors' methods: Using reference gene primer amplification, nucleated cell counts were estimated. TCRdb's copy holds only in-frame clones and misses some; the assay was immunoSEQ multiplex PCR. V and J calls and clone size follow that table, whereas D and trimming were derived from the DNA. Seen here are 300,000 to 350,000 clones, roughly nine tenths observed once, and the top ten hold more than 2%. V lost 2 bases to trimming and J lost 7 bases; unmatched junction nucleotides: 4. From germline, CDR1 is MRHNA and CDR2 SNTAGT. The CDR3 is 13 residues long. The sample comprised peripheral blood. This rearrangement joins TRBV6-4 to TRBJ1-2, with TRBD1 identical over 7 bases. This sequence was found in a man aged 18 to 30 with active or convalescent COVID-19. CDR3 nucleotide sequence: TGTGCCAGCAGTGACGCCCCAGGGGGTGGCTACACCTTC. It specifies CASSDAPGGGYTF.